This T cell receptor (beta chain) originates from a study of Ad26.COV2.S vaccination and SARS-CoV-2 variants. Findings and caveats of the study: Participants given vaccine showed non-spike TCR breadth similar to that of placebo recipients. Substantial breadth was reported for post-vaccination spike-specific CD8+ and CD4+ T cells.

Treatment: some 19 received Ad26.COV2.S at low or high dose, single or two shots; 5 received placebo; per-sample allocation not given. After the first vaccine or placebo injection, samples were drawn on day 63. The table came from immunoSEQ multiplex PCR; TCRdb's copy has only in-frame clones and leaves some out. Of around 300,000 clones in the sample, about 85% were seen once. Germline CDR1 and CDR2: DFQATT and SNEGSKA (reference sequence). The CDR3 length is 13 residues. Trimming cost V 3 bases and J 0 bases, with 6 bases left between them. To note about this clone: As yet, its antigen is unknown.

Source: peripheral blood, taken in a trial of Ad26.COV2.S vaccine versus placebo. The chain combines TRBV20-1 with TRBJ2-4, with D uncertain. The receptor's source is a person between 18 and 60 years old who received the Ad26.COV2.S COVID-19 vaccine or a placebo. In DNA form, the CDR3 reads TGCAGTGCTAGTAGTGCAGCCAAAAACATTCAGTACTTC. It codes for CSASSAAKNIQYF.